These 23 T cell receptor beta chains came from one sample sequenced in a study of OX40 agonist ivuxolimab in advanced cancers. Produced via immunoSEQ multiplex PCR; TCRdb's table is partial and in-frame only. The sample has approximately 100,000 clones, approximately 86% seen once; the top ten hold 3.8%. The source was CD4+ or CD8+ T cells sorted from blood, collected in a trial of the OX40 agonist ivuxolimab. The receptors stem from an adult with an advanced solid tumor such as melanoma, head and neck, liver or kidney cancer.

The rearrangement links TRBV28 to TRBJ2-4, with D maybe TRBD2 (6 bases). The germline V gene encodes CDR1 MDHEN and CDR2 SYDVKM. V gave up 11 bases and J gave up 0 bases, with 11 bases separating them. The CDR3 sequence is 13 residues long. In DNA, the CDR3 is TGTGCCTCGGGGGAGAAAGCCAAAAACATTCAGTACTTC. It specifies CASGEKAKNIQYF.

The count of this clone is one. The chain combines TRBV7-9 with TRBJ2-7; tentative D call: TRBD1 (5 bases). CDR3 length equals 14 residues. Looked up from germline, CDR1 is SEHNR and CDR2 is FQNEAQ (reference sequence). The germline V and J ends were trimmed by 2 bases and 5 bases, with 13 bases remaining between them. CDR3: CASSLFGQGDEQYF. CDR3 in DNA: TGTGCCAGCAGCTTATTTGGCCAAGGGGACGAGCAGTACTTC.

A note on this clone: The identical CDR3 is also encoded by other nucleotide sequences in the sample. This chain links TRBV5-1 with TRBJ2-7; possibly TRBD1 or TRBD2 for D (6 bases each). Germline V gene lookup returns CDR1 SGHRS and CDR2 YFSETQ. The CDR3 runs to 16 residues. Between the trimmed V and J ends, which lost 1 base and 5 bases, there was a span of 19 bases. This CDR3 is CASSLKTSGTRNEQYF. The CDR3 DNA sequence: TGCGCCAGCAGCTTGAAGACTAGTGGGACACGGAACGAGCAGTACTTC.

As concerns this clone: The same CDR3 arises from other DNA sequences in this sample as well. The V call is TRBV6-4, the J call TRBJ2-1, with TRBD1 matching 7 bases. This CDR3 comprises 13 residues. Trimming took 6 bases from V and 5 from J; bases not matched to a gene: 4. Germline lookup yields CDR1 MRHNA and CDR2 SNTAGT. In DNA, the CDR3 is TGTGCCAGCAGCCGGGACAGAAACAATGAGCAGTTCTTC. Translating gives CASSRDRNNEQFF.

The J gene is TRBJ2-7, the V gene TRBV6-1, with D unclear. V gave up 4 bases and J gave up 3 bases, with 7 bases separating them. Germline V CDR1 and CDR2: MNHNS, SASEGT. This CDR3 comprises 12 residues. The CDR3 bases are TGTGCCAGCAGTGGTGGTGACTACGAGCAGTACTTC. Translated: CASSGGDYEQYF.

The chain links TRBV7-9 to TRBJ2-3, with a possible D match to TRBD2 (6 bases). The CDR3 length is 14 residues. Looked up from germline, CDR1 is SEHNR and CDR2 is FQNEAQ (reference sequence). Trimming took 7 bases from V and 3 from J, leaving 14 bases between them. The CDR3 loop reads CASTTTGGTDTQYF. DNA for the CDR3: TGTGCCAGCACCACTACAGGAGGGACAGATACGCAGTATTTT.

This clone was seen a few times. Distinct nucleotide sequences in the sample also encode this CDR3. The DNA for the CDR3 is TGTGCCAGCAGCTTAGGGACAGCCTCCTGGGAGCAGTACTTC. This codes for CASSLGTASWEQYF. This chain connects TRBV7-2 to TRBJ2-7; D perhaps matches TRBD1 (6 bases). This CDR3 region has 14 residues. V was shortened by 1 base and J by 7 bases, with 14 bases between the two germline ends. Per germline, CDR1 SGHTA and CDR2 FQGNSA.

This clone was seen just once. The gene calls are TRBV5-4 and TRBJ2-2; possible D gene TRBD1, 5 bases. CDR3 size: 14 residues. The germline gives CDR1 SGHNT, CDR2 YYREEE (reference sequence). Deletions cut 3 bases from V and 4 bases from J, with 10 bases between. The chain's CDR3 is CASSYDQGTGELFF. CDR3 DNA: TGTGCCAGCAGCTATGACCAGGGCACCGGGGAGCTGTTTTTT. Filled out from reference TRBV5-4 and TRBJ2-2, the complete variable domain reads ETGVTQSPTHLIKTRGQQVTLRCSSQSGHNTVSWYQQALGQGPQFIFQYYREEENGRGNFPPRFSGLQFPNYSSELNVNALELDDSALYLCASSYDQGTGELFFGEGSRLTVL.

CDR3 bases: TGTGCCAGCAGCCCACAGCGAGGACTAGCGATTACAGATACGCAGTATTTT. It codes for CASSPQRGLAITDTQYF. The chain recombines TRBV7-2 with TRBJ2-3; TRBD2 matches at 9 bases. Unmatched junction bases numbered 12, after V lost 5 bases and J lost 3 bases. In germline, CDR1 is SGHTA, CDR2 FQGNSA. The CDR3 is made up of 17 amino acids.

The chain uses TRBV5-1 and TRBJ2-6; D gene ambiguous. Germline assignment: CDR1 SGHRS and CDR2 YFSETQ. This CDR3 is 17 amino acids long. V was pared by 4 bases and J by 0 bases, with 14 bases between. CDR3 protein: CASSLREGFSGANVLTF. The CDR3 DNA is TGCGCCAGCAGCCTAAGAGAAGGGTTCTCTGGGGCCAACGTCCTGACTTTC.

The chain couples TRBV4-1 to TRBJ2-1; 11 bases are shared with TRBD2. V shed 2 bases and J 4 bases; nucleotides not matched to a gene: 7. CDR1 and CDR2 from the germline V gene are MGHRA and YSYEKL. The CDR3 consists of 17 residues. The CDR3 is CASSQPGGLAGYNEQFF. DNA of the CDR3: TGCGCCAGCAGCCAACCTGGCGGACTAGCGGGTTACAATGAGCAGTTCTTC.

This chain links TRBV7-3 with TRBJ2-5; no definite D call. The J call is doubtful: the DNA matches TRBJ2-7 better. The CDR3 spans 13 residues. Per germline, CDR1 SGHTA and CDR2 FQGTGA. CDR3 region: CASSLTQSYEQYF. In DNA, the CDR3 is TGTGCCAGCAGCTTAACCCAATCCTACGAGCAGTACTTC.

J is TRBJ1-1 and V is TRBV5-6, with D possibly TRBD1 on 5 matching bases. Germline V gene sequence: CDR1 SGHDT, CDR2 YYEEEE. The ends were cut back, 6 bases at V and 0 bases at J, with 15 bases in the middle. The CDR3 has 15 amino acids. DNA for the CDR3: TGTGCCAGCAAAGCTTGGGGGAGTATGAACACTGAAGCTTTCTTT. This gives the protein CASKAWGSMNTEAFF.

The chain joins TRBV7-3 to TRBJ2-3; the D gene is possibly TRBD2 (6 bases). Germline loops: CDR1 SGHTA, CDR2 FQGTGA. Trimming removed 5 bases from V and 0 bases from J, with 12 bases in between. This CDR3 is built from 15 residues. The DNA of the CDR3 is TGTGCCAGCAGCCTGATTAGCGGTAGCACAGATACGCAGTATTTT. Protein: CASSLISGSTDTQYF.

The chain joins TRBV6-5 to TRBJ2-7; possibly TRBD1 or TRBD2 for D (5 bases each). Per germline, CDR1 MNHEY and CDR2 SVGAGI. The CDR3 covers 13 residues. Trimming stripped 2 bases from V and 3 bases from J, with 8 bases between. The CDR3 loop reads CASSYGTYYEQYF. The CDR3 coding sequence is TGTGCCAGCAGTTACGGGACGTACTACGAGCAGTACTTC.

CDR3 nucleotides: TGTGCCAGCAGCTTAAACGGACCCTACGAGCAGTACTTC. It is translated as CASSLNGPYEQYF. The rearrangement links TRBV7-2 to TRBJ2-7; no reliable D call. Germline assignment: CDR1 SGHTA and CDR2 FQGNSA. This CDR3 comprises 13 residues. The ends were cut back, 2 bases at V and 2 bases at J, with 7 bases in the middle.

There are a few counts of this clone. The J gene is TRBJ1-6, the V gene TRBV6-6; D perhaps matches TRBD1 (6 bases). V was shortened by 0 bases and J by 7 bases, with 13 bases between the two germline ends. Per the germline V gene, CDR1 is MNHNY and CDR2 is SVGAGI (reference sequence). CDR3 length equals 16 residues. This chain's CDR3 is CASSYSNQGKNSPLHF. In DNA form, the CDR3 reads TGTGCCAGCAGTTACTCGAACCAGGGGAAAAATTCACCCCTCCACTTT.

Of note for this clone: This CDR3 is missing its conserved last phenylalanine or tryptophan, likely due to a read error. Because the CDR3's place on the DNA is in doubt, the DNA is left out and the CDR3 is given as listed by TCRdb. The CDR3 sequence: CASSSPAGATSGRPHT. The chain uses TRBV28 and TRBJ2-7; TRBD2 is the table's D call, not checked against the DNA. The CDR3 is 16 residues long, ends included. Germline V gene lookup returns CDR1 MDHEN and CDR2 SYDVKM.

This rearrangement joins TRBV19 to TRBJ2-1, with D possibly being TRBD2 (6 bases). CDR1 LNHDA and CDR2 SQIVND come from the germline V gene (reference sequence). This CDR3 comprises 17 residues. V lost 3 bases to trimming and J lost 3 bases, with 18 bases between them. CDR3 DNA sequence: TGTGCCAGTAGTATTGGGCAGGTGACTAGTTACTACAATGAGCAGTTCTTC. Its translation is CASSIGQVTSYYNEQFF. Drawing the rest from reference TRBV19 and TRBJ2-1, the complete variable domain is DGGITQSPKYLFRKEGQNVTLSCEQNLNHDAMYWYRQDPGQGLRLIYYSQIVNDFQKGDIAEGYSVSREKKESFPLTVTSAQKNPTAFYLCASSIGQVTSYYNEQFFGPGTRLTVL.

The CDR3 DNA reads as TGCGCCAGCAGCTTGGGCCGTATAGGGGCTGACTTGGTGTTTTTT. It translates to CASSLGRIGADLVFF. The chain uses TRBV5-1 and TRBJ2-2, with D possibly TRBD1 on 5 matching bases. V lost 0 bases, J lost 15 bases, and 21 bases lay in between. The CDR3 has 15 amino acids. The germline CDR1 and CDR2 sequences are SGHRS and YFSETQ. Full variable domain (outside the CDR3, taken from reference TRBV5-1 and TRBJ2-2): KAGVTQTPRYLIKTRGQQVTLSCSPISGHRSVSWYQQTPGQGLQFLFEYFSETQRNKGNFPGRFSGRQFSNSRSEMNVSTLELGDSALYLCASSLGRIGADLVFFGEGSRLTVL.

This clone is a singleton in its sample. The rearrangement joins TRBV7-8 to TRBJ2-1; D may be TRBD2 (6 bases). Germline V CDR1 and CDR2: SGHVS, FQNEAQ. The CDR3 is 14 residues long. Trimming took 5 bases from V and 5 from J, leaving 13 bases between them. CDR3: CASSVPGLHNEQFF. CDR3 DNA: TGTGCCAGCAGCGTCCCGGGACTCCACAATGAGCAGTTCTTC.

This rearrangement joins TRBV28 to TRBJ2-5; D possibly corresponds to TRBD2 (6 bases). This CDR3 spans 12 amino acids. The V gene lost 6 bases and the J gene lost 7 bases, with 12 bases spanning the gap. Per the germline V gene, CDR1 is MDHEN and CDR2 is SYDVKM. CDR3 amino acids: CASRLPEGTQYF. The CDR3 DNA sequence: TGTGCCAGCAGGTTACCGGAGGGGACCCAGTACTTC.

The sample holds a few counts of this clone. The gene calls are TRBV6-1 and TRBJ2-7; tentative D call: TRBD1 (5 bases). The CDR3 covers 15 residues. V lost 0 bases, J lost 2 bases, and 11 bases lay in between. Germline values: CDR1 MNHNS, CDR2 SASEGT. The CDR3 region has the DNA TGTGCCAGCAGTGAAGCTGGACAAGGGCCCTACGAGCAGTACTTC. Translation gives CASSEAGQGPYEQYF.